Listed below are T cell receptor beta chains from one sample, sequenced in a study of early T cells in non-severe SARS-CoV-2 infection. TCRdb reanalysed the 5' RACE reads using MiXCR and keeps one entry per CDR3 protein. The sample has over 60,000 distinct CDR3 sequences; about 11% are singletons. Sequencing used whole blood, obtained at baseline. The receptor source for this set is an adult who was a healthcare worker with PCR-confirmed SARS-CoV-2 infection or an uninfected control (not recorded which). CDR3s include the opening cysteine and the closing phenylalanine or tryptophan. The order of the fields is CDR3 protein, CDR3 DNA, J gene, clone size, CDR3 length, V gene, D gene. The D gene is left open where the match is weak. The size entry is marked missing in some rows and otherwise reads once, few, many or a size class.

CASSSASGEQYF TGTGCCAGCAGCTCCGCCAGTGGCGAGCAGTACTTC TRBJ2-7 many 12 TRBV7-9 .
CASNLGGEQYF TGTGCCAGCAACTTGGGGGGCGAGCAGTACTTC TRBJ2-7 . 11 TRBV5-4 .
CASSVRVGEKLFF TGTGCCAGCAGTGTCAGGGTAGGAGAAAAACTGTTTTTT TRBJ1-4 . 13 TRBV27 .
CASSPTQSRTIYF TGTGCCAGCAGCCCGACGCAGAGTAGGACCATATATTTT TRBJ1-3 few 13 TRBV6-5 .
CASRRSGRADTQYF TGTGCCAGCAGGCGGTCGGGGCGGGCAGATACGCAGTATTTT TRBJ2-3 . 14 TRBV12-3/TRBV12-4 .
CAWRGQGTYEQYF TGTGCCTGGAGAGGACAGGGGACCTACGAGCAGTACTTC TRBJ2-7 once 13 TRBV30 TRBD1
CSARVIGPGGETQYF TGCAGTGCTAGAGTCATTGGACCGGGAGGGGAGACCCAGTACTTC TRBJ2-5 few 15 TRBV20-1 TRBD2
CASSFGGPNQPQHF TGTGCCAGCAGCTTTGGGGGTCCCAATCAGCCCCAGCATTTT TRBJ1-5 medium-sized 14 TRBV7-9 .
CSARDLGGRYEQYF TGCAGTGCTAGAGATTTGGGGGGCAGATACGAGCAGTACTTC TRBJ2-7 . 14 TRBV20-1 .
CASRQYQETQYF TGTGCCAGCAGACAGTACCAAGAGACCCAGTACTTC TRBJ2-5 few 12 TRBV2 .
CAWETGAKNIQYF TGTGCCTGGGAAACGGGAGCCAAAAACATTCAGTACTTC TRBJ2-4 many 13 TRBV30 .
CASSLRGHNTGELFF TGCGCCAGCAGCTTGAGGGGCCACAACACCGGGGAGCTGTTTTTT TRBJ2-2 many 15 TRBV5-1 .
CASSLGTGGSYNEQFF TGTGCCAGCAGTCTCGGGACAGGGGGATCCTACAATGAGCAGTTCTTC TRBJ2-1 many 16 TRBV2 TRBD1
CASSLEQGAYEQYF TGCGCCAGCAGCTTGGAACAGGGGGCGTACGAGCAGTACTTC TRBJ2-7 few 14 TRBV5-1 TRBD1
CASSIHRGQNTIYF TGTGCCAGCAGCATTCACAGGGGTCAGAACACCATATATTTT TRBJ1-3 . 14 TRBV11-2 TRBD1
CASSVDGTGLGYTF TGTGCCAGCAGCGTAGACGGGACAGGGCTTGGCTACACCTTC TRBJ1-2 . 14 TRBV9 TRBD1
CASSLGGGDNSPLHF TGTGCCAGCAGTTTAGGGGGGGGAGATAATTCACCCCTCCACTTT TRBJ1-6 few 15 TRBV12-3/TRBV12-4 .